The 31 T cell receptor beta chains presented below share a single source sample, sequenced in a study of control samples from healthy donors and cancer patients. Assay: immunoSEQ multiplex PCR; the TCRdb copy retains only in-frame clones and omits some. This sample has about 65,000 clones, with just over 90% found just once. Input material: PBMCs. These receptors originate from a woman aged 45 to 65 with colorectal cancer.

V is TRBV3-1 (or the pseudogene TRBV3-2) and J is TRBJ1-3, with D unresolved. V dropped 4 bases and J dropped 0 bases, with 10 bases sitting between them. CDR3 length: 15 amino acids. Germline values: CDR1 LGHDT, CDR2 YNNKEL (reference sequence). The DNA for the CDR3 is TGTGCCAGCAGCCTTGGAGTGACCTCTGGAAACACCATATATTTT. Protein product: CASSLGVTSGNTIYF.

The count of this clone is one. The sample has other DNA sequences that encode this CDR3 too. DNA of the CDR3: TGTGCCAGCTCACCACCGGGCTTCTATGGCTACACCTTC. Protein product: CASSPPGFYGYTF. V and J are TRBV18 and TRBJ1-2; D is uncertain. CDR1 KGHSH and CDR2 LQKENI come from the germline V gene. The V gene lost 0 bases and the J gene lost 4 bases, with 6 bases spanning the gap. CDR3 length: 13 amino acids.

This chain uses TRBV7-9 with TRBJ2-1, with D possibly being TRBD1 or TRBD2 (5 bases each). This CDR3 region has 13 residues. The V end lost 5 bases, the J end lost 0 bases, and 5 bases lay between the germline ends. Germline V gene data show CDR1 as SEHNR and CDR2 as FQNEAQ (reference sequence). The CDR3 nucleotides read TGTGCCAGCAGCGGGGGCTCCTACAATGAGCAGTTCTTC. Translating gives CASSGGSYNEQFF. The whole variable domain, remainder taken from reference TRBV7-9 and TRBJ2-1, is DTGVSQNPRHKITKRGQNVTFRCDPISEHNRLYWYRQTLGQGPEFLTYFQNEAQLEKSRLLSDRFSAERPKGSFSTLEIQRTEQGDSAMYLCASSGGSYNEQFFGPGTRLTVL.

The CDR3 spells CASSPLTGTKGTDTQYF. The CDR3 DNA follows: TGTGCCAGCTCACCACTCACCGGGACTAAGGGCACAGATACGCAGTATTTT. V usage is TRBV18 and J usage is TRBJ2-3; TRBD2 matches at 7 bases. The CDR3 has 17 amino acids. From germline, CDR1 is KGHSH and CDR2 LQKENI. V gave up 1 base and J gave up 1 base; unmatched junction bases: 8.

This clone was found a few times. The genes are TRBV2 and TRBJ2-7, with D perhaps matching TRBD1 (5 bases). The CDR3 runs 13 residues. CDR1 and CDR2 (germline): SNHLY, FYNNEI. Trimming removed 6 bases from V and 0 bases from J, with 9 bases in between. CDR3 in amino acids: CASRDIASYEQYF. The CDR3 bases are TGTGCCAGCAGGGACATTGCCTCCTACGAGCAGTACTTC.

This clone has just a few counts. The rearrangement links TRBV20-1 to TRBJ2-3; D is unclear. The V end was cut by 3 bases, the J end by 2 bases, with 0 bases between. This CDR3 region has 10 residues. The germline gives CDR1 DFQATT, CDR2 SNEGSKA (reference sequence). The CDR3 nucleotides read TGCAGTGCTAGCACAGATACGCAGTATTTT. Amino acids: CSASTDTQYF.

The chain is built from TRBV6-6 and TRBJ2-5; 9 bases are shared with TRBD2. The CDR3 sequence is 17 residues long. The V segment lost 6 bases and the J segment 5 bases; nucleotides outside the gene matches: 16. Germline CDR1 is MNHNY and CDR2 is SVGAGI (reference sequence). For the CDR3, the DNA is TGTGCCAGCAGGCGAGCTAGCGGGGTGGGTCGATTGGAGACCCAGTACTTC. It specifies CASRRASGVGRLETQYF.

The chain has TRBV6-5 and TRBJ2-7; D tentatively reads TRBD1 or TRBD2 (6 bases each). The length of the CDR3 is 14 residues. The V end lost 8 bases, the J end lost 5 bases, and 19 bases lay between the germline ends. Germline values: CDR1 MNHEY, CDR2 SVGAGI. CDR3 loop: CASGGGPRWDEQYF. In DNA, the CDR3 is TGTGCCAGCGGAGGGGGTCCACGGTGGGACGAGCAGTACTTC.

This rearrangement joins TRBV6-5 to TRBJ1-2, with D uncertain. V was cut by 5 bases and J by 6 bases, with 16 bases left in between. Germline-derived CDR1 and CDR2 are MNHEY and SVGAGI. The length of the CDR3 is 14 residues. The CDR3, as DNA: TGTGCCAGCAGTCGTTTGTGGGGAAAGGATGGCTACACCTTC. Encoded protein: CASSRLWGKDGYTF.

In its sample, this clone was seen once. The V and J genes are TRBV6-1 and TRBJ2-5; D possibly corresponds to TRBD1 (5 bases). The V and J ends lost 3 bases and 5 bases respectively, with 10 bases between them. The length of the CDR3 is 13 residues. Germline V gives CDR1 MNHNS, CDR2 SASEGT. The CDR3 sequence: CASSEMGRETQYF. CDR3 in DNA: TGTGCCAGCAGTGAGATGGGGCGGGAGACCCAGTACTTC.

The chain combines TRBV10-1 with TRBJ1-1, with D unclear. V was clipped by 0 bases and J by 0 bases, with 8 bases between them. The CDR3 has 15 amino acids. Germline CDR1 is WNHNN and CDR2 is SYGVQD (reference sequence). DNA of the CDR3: TGCGCCAGCAGTGAGTCTCGGGGAATGAACACTGAAGCTTTCTTT. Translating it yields CASSESRGMNTEAFF.

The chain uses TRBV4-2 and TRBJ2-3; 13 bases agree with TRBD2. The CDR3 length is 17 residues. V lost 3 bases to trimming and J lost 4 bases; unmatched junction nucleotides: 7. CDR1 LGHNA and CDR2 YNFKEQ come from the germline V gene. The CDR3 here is CASSQGTSGAAPDTQYF. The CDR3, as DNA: TGTGCCAGCAGCCAGGGGACTAGCGGGGCCGCTCCAGATACGCAGTATTTT.

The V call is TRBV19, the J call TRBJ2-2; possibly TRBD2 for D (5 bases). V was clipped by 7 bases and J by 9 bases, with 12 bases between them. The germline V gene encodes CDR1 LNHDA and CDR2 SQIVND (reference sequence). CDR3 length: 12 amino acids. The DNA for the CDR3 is TGTGCCAGTAACGGGATCCTACGGGAGCTGTTTTTT. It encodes CASNGILRELFF.

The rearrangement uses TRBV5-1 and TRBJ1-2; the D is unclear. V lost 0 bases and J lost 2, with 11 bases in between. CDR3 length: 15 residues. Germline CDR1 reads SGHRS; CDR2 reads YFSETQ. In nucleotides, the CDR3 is TGCGCCAGCAGCTTGGGGCCCTCAGCCAACTATGGCTACACCTTC. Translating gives CASSLGPSANYGYTF.

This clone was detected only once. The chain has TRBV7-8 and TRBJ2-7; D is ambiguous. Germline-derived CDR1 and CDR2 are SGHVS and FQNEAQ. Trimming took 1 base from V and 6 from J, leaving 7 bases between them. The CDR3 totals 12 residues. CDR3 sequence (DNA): TGTGCCAGCAGCTTAGAGCTTCCCGAGCAGTACTTC. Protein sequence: CASSLELPEQYF.

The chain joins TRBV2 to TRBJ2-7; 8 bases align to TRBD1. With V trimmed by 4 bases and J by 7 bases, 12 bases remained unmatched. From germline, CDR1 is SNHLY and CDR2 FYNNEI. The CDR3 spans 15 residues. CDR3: CASSAHGQGVGEQYF. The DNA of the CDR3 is TGTGCCAGCAGTGCCCACGGACAGGGAGTAGGGGAGCAGTACTTC.

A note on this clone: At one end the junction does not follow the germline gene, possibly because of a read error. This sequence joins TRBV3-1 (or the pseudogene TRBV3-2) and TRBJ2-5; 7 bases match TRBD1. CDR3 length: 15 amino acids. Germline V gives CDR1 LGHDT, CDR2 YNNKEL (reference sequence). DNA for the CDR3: TGTGCCAGCAGCCTAGCGTCCGGGACAGCAGAGGCCCAGTACTTC. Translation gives CASSLASGTAEAQYF.

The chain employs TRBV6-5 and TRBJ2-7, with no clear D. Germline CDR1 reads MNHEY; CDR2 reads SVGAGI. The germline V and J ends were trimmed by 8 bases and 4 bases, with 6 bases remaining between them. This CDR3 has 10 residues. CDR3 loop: CASESYEQYF. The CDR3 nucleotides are TGTGCCAGCGAGTCATACGAGCAGTACTTC.

The DNA for the CDR3 is TGTGCCAGCAGCCCGAGCAGCGTCGGAGGGCAGGATAATTGGTACGAGCAGTTCTTC. Protein: CASSPSSVGGQDNWYEQFF. The chain links TRBV7-8 to TRBJ2-1; tentative D call: TRBD2 (6 bases). V was clipped by 5 bases and J by 10 bases, with 33 bases between them. This CDR3 is built from 19 residues. CDR1 SGHVS and CDR2 FQNEAQ come from the germline V gene.

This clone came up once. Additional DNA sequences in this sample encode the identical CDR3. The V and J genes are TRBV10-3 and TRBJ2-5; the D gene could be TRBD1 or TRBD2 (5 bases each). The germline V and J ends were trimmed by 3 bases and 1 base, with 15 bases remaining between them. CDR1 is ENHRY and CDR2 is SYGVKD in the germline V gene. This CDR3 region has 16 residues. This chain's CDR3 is CAISEGRSGPQETQYF. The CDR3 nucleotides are TGTGCCATCAGTGAAGGGCGTTCGGGGCCCCAAGAGACCCAGTACTTC.

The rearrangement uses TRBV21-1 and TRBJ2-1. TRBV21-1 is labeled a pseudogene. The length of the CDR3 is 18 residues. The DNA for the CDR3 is TGTGCCAGCAGCACATATGATCGACAGTCCCGCGGAGGGGGAGAGCAGTTCTTC. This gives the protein CASSTYDRQSRGGGEQFF.

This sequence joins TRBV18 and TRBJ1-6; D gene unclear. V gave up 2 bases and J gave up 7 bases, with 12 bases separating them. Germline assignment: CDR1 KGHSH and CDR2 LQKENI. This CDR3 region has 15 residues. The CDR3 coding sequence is TGTGCCAGCTCACCAGGGCGAGGTGACAATTCACCCCTCCACTTT. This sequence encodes CASSPGRGDNSPLHF.

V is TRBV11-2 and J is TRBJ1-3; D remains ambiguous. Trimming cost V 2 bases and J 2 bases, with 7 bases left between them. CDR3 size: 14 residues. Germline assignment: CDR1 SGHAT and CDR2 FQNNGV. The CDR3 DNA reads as TGTGCCAGCAGCTTAACACAGCCTGGAAACACCATATATTTT. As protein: CASSLTQPGNTIYF.

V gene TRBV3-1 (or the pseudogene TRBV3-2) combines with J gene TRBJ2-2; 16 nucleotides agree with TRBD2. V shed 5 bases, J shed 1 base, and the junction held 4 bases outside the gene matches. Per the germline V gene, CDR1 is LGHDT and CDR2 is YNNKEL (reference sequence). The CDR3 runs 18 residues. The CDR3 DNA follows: TGTGCCAGCAGCGCGGGACTAGCGGGAGGGAGGAACACCGGGGAGCTGTTTTTT. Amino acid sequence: CASSAGLAGGRNTGELFF.

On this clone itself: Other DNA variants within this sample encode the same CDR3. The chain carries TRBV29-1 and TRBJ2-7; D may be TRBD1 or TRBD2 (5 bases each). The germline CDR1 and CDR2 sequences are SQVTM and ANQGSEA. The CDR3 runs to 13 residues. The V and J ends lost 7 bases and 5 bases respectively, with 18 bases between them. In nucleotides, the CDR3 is TGCAGCGCAACGGGGCTCCCCAGCCACGAGCAGTACTTC. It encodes CSATGLPSHEQYF.

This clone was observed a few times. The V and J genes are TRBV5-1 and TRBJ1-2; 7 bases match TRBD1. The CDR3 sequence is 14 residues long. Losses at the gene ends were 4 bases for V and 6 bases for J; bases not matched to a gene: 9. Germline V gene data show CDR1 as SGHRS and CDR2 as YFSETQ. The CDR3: CASSGNRGGDGYTF. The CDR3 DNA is TGCGCCAGCAGCGGAAACAGGGGAGGCGATGGCTACACCTTC.

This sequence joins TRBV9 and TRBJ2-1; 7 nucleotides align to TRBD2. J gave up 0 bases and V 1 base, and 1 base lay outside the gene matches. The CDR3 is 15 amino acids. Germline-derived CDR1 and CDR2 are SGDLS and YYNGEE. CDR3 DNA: TGTGCCAGCAGCGTAAGCGGGGACTCCTACAATGAGCAGTTCTTC. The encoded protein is CASSVSGDSYNEQFF.

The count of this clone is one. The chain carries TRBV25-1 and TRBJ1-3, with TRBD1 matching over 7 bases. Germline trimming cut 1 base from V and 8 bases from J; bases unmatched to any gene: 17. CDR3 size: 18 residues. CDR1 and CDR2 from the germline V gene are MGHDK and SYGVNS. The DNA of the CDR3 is TGTGCCAGCAGTGAATTTTTCCAAGACAGGGCCCTAGGAGACACCATATATTTT. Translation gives CASSEFFQDRALGDTIYF. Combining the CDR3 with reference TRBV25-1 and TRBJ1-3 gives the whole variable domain EADIYQTPRYLVIGTGKKITLECSQTMGHDKMYWYQQDPGMELHLIHYSYGVNSTEKGDLSSESTVSRIRTEHFPLTLESARPSHTSQYLCASSEFFQDRALGDTIYFGEGSWLTVV.

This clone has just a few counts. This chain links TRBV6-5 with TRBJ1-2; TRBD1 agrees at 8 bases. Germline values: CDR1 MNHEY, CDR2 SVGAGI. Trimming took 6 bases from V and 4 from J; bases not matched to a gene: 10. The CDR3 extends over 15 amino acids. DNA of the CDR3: TGTGCCAGCAGCGGACCGTGGCAGGGGGCCTATGGCTACACCTTC. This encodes CASSGPWQGAYGYTF.

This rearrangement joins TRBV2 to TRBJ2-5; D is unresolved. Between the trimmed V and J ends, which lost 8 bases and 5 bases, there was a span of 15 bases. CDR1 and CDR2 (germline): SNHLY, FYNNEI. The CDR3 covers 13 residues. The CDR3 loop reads CASRRSQSETQYF. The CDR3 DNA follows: TGTGCCAGCCGCCGGTCCCAATCGGAGACCCAGTACTTC.

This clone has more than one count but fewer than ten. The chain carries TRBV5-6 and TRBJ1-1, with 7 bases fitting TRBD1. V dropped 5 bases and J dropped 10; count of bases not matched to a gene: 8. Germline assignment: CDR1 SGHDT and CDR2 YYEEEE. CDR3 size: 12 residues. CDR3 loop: CASSLQGDRAFF. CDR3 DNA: TGTGCCAGCAGTCTCCAGGGGGACAGAGCTTTCTTT.